The 28 T cell receptor beta chains listed next were all sequenced from one sample in a study of radiotherapy plus CTLA-4 blockade in lung cancer. TCRdb keeps only in-frame clones here, not all; method: immunoSEQ multiplex PCR. Here the sample spans 80,000 or so clones, less than 85% being singletons. Sequenced here: peripheral blood, sampled from a patient treated with radiotherapy plus ipilimumab. The receptors were sampled from a human donor with non-small cell lung cancer who had stable disease on radiotherapy plus ipilimumab.

CDR3 sequence: CATSSPRNTEAFF. The CDR3 DNA is TGTGCCACCAGCAGTCCCCGGAACACTGAAGCTTTCTTT. This rearrangement joins TRBV15 to TRBJ1-1; D ambiguous. V was cut by 3 bases and J by 1 base, with 6 bases left in between. The CDR3 spans 13 residues. Germline loops: CDR1 LNHNV, CDR2 YYDKDF (reference sequence).

The chain is built from TRBV28 and TRBJ2-4, with no clear D. CDR1 MDHEN and CDR2 SYDVKM come from the germline V gene. CDR3 length equals 15 residues. V shed 2 bases and J shed 0 bases, with 8 bases lying between them. CDR3 loop: CASSLGSLAKNIQYF. The CDR3 coding sequence is TGTGCCAGCAGTTTAGGGTCCCTAGCCAAAAACATTCAGTACTTC.

J is TRBJ2-5 and V is TRBV29-1, with TRBD1 matching over 9 bases. Germline V CDR1 and CDR2: SQVTM, ANQGSEA. V gave up 7 bases and J gave up 2 bases; unmatched junction bases: 8. The CDR3 is 14 amino acids. The CDR3: CSGGRDREQETQYF. The CDR3 coding sequence is TGCAGCGGAGGCCGGGACAGGGAACAAGAGACCCAGTACTTC.

V and J are TRBV7-9 and TRBJ1-4, with TRBD1 identical over 11 bases. Germline V lookup: CDR1 SEHNR, CDR2 FQNEAQ (reference sequence). V shed 0 bases and J 2 bases; nucleotides not matched to a gene: 5. This CDR3 comprises 18 residues. The CDR3 sequence is CASSLAHRDRGTNEKLFF. DNA for the CDR3: TGTGCCAGCAGCTTAGCCCACCGGGACAGGGGGACTAATGAAAAACTGTTTTTT.

A single count supports this clone. This chain uses TRBV18 with TRBJ1-2, with D uncertain. Deletions cut 1 base from V and 0 bases from J, with 15 bases between. Germline loops: CDR1 KGHSH, CDR2 LQKENI. The CDR3 runs to 17 residues. The CDR3 DNA reads TGTGCCAGCTCACCACGGGAGAGGGTGCCTTCTAACTATGGCTACACCTTC. Translating gives CASSPRERVPSNYGYTF.

The CDR3 region is CASRNLETQYF. CDR3 bases: TGTGCCAGCCGCAATCTGGAGACCCAGTACTTC. The chain is built from TRBV6-6 and TRBJ2-5; no definite D call. The V end was cut by 8 bases, the J end by 5 bases, with 9 bases between. In germline, CDR1 is MNHNY, CDR2 SVGAGI (reference sequence). This CDR3 has 11 residues.

The sample holds one count of this clone. The chain links TRBV7-3 to TRBJ2-2, with D tentatively TRBD1 (6 bases). Germline V gene lookup returns CDR1 SGHTA and CDR2 FQGTGA. The ends were cut back, 4 bases at V and 8 bases at J, with 20 bases in the middle. The CDR3 extends over 16 amino acids. The CDR3 DNA sequence: TGTGCCAGCAGCTCCAGAGGGGGAGCCGGGATTGGGGAGCTGTTTTTT. Translating gives CASSSRGGAGIGELFF.

The chain employs TRBV9 and TRBJ2-5; D gene uncertain. V was cut by 1 base and J by 3 bases, with 13 bases left in between. CDR3 length: 15 residues. The germline V gene has CDR1 SGDLS and CDR2 YYNGEE. The CDR3 here is CASSVSSGPKETQYF. The DNA for the CDR3 is TGTGCCAGCAGCGTAAGCTCTGGGCCAAAAGAGACCCAGTACTTC.

The V and J genes are TRBV7-6 and TRBJ2-3; unclear D gene. CDR1 is SGHVS, CDR2 FNYEAQ, per germline. This CDR3 region has 16 residues. V shed 2 bases and J shed 0 bases, with 12 bases lying between them. CDR3 loop: CASSLRLKGSTDTQYF. In DNA, the CDR3 is TGTGCCAGCAGCTTAAGATTAAAGGGTAGCACAGATACGCAGTATTTT.

The rearrangement links TRBV28 to TRBJ2-6; possibly TRBD1 for D (5 bases). The ends were cut back, 2 bases at V and 3 bases at J, with 17 bases in the middle. This CDR3 comprises 18 residues. Per germline, CDR1 MDHEN and CDR2 SYDVKM. CDR3 protein: CASSLPLGQGGGANVLTF. The CDR3 DNA reads TGTGCCAGCAGTTTACCTCTTGGGCAGGGCGGTGGGGCCAACGTCCTGACTTTC.

The rearrangement links TRBV4-1 to TRBJ1-2; TRBD1 is a possible D gene (5 bases). Trimming cost V 3 bases and J 4 bases, with 21 bases left between them. Germline lookup yields CDR1 MGHRA and CDR2 YSYEKL. CDR3 size: 17 residues. CDR3 sequence: CASSQAGTQAGLYGYTF. The CDR3 nucleotides are TGCGCCAGCAGCCAGGCCGGGACCCAAGCCGGTCTCTATGGCTACACCTTC.

The chain employs TRBV28 and TRBJ2-2, with TRBD1 matching over 7 bases. From germline, CDR1 is MDHEN and CDR2 SYDVKM. V lost 6 bases, J lost 6 bases, and 1 base stayed unmatched. The CDR3 runs to 12 residues. The CDR3 loop is CASRTGPGELFF. The DNA for the CDR3 is TGTGCCAGCAGGACAGGGCCCGGGGAGCTGTTTTTT.

The CDR3 coding sequence is TGTGCCAGCACCCACGGGGCTAGCGGGTATACCGGGGAGCTGTTTTTT. It specifies CASTHGASGYTGELFF. This rearrangement joins TRBV11-3 to TRBJ2-2; 8 bases agree with TRBD2. The CDR3 sequence is 16 residues long. Germline V gene lookup returns CDR1 SGHNT and CDR2 YENEEA. Trimming cost V 7 bases and J 5 bases; bases outside gene matches: 12.

The chain joins TRBV9 to TRBJ2-6; the D is unclear. Germline CDR1 SGDLS, CDR2 YYNGEE. This CDR3 region has 13 residues. Trimming shortened V by 1 base and J by 2 bases, and 1 base separated the two germline ends. CDR3 sequence: CASSVTGANVLTF. In DNA form, the CDR3 reads TGTGCCAGCAGCGTAACTGGGGCCAACGTCCTGACTTTC.

This chain connects TRBV5-1 to TRBJ2-7, with TRBD1 identical over 11 bases. This CDR3 is 14 amino acids long. V dropped 4 bases and J dropped 6; count of bases not matched to a gene: 6. Per the germline V gene, CDR1 is SGHRS and CDR2 is YFSETQ. Here the CDR3 DNA reads TGCGCCAGCAGCCTATGGACAGGGGGCTCCGAGCAGTACTTC. It codes for CASSLWTGGSEQYF. The variable domain in full, with the rest retrieved from reference TRBV5-1 and TRBJ2-7, is KAGVTQTPRYLIKTRGQQVTLSCSPISGHRSVSWYQQTPGQGLQFLFEYFSETQRNKGNFPGRFSGRQFSNSRSEMNVSTLELGDSALYLCASSLWTGGSEQYFGPGTRLTVT.

The chain carries TRBV28 and TRBJ1-2; the D is unclear. Germline V CDR1 and CDR2: MDHEN, SYDVKM. Trimming left V 6 bases short and J 8 bases short, with 13 bases between. This CDR3 has 12 amino acids. The CDR3 nucleotides read TGTGCCAGCAGCACGGGTGTACGGGGCTACACCTTC. Its protein is CASSTGVRGYTF.

J is TRBJ1-2 and V is TRBV11-2; D may be TRBD1 (6 bases). There are 13 residues in the CDR3. Looked up from germline, CDR1 is SGHAT and CDR2 is FQNNGV. Trimming took 5 bases from V and 5 from J, leaving 12 bases between them. In nucleotides, the CDR3 is TGTGCCAGCAGCGGACAGTTCACTTATGGCTACACCTTC. Encoded protein: CASSGQFTYGYTF.

The genes are TRBV4-2 and TRBJ2-6, with D perhaps matching TRBD2 (5 bases). This CDR3 region has 15 residues. Germline V gene data show CDR1 as LGHNA and CDR2 as YNFKEQ. Between the trimmed V and J ends, which lost 1 base and 2 bases, there was a span of 6 bases. Here the CDR3 DNA reads TGTGCCAGCAGCCAAGCGGGGACTGGGGCCAACGTCCTGACTTTC. Its translation: CASSQAGTGANVLTF.

The chain has TRBV30 and TRBJ2-7; D remains ambiguous. Germline lookup yields CDR1 GTSNPN and CDR2 SVGIG (reference sequence). Trimming pared 5 bases from V and 2 bases from J, leaving 13 bases between. This CDR3 region has 13 residues. Here the CDR3 reads CAWSRDPPYEQYF. The CDR3 nucleotides read TGTGCCTGGTCCCGTGACCCCCCCTACGAGCAGTACTTC.

The V gene is TRBV30, the J gene TRBJ2-1; D is perhaps TRBD2 (6 bases). Germline V CDR1 and CDR2: GTSNPN, SVGIG (reference sequence). Trimming removed 0 bases at V and 4 bases at J, with 16 bases between. The CDR3 consists of 16 residues. CDR3 sequence: CAWSVRLLATYNEQFF. The CDR3 DNA sequence: TGTGCCTGGAGTGTACGACTTCTAGCGACGTACAATGAGCAGTTCTTC.

V is TRBV7-2 and J is TRBJ2-1; unclear D gene. From germline, CDR1 is SGHTA and CDR2 FQGNSA. The CDR3 runs 11 residues. V lost 2 bases, J lost 5 bases, and 1 base lay in between. In DNA form, the CDR3 reads TGTGCCAGCAGCTTAAACAATGAGCAGTTCTTC. It codes for CASSLNNEQFF.

This clone was observed a single time. The chain's CDR3 is CASSSQTGWINYGYTF. The CDR3 DNA is TGTGCCAGCAGCTCTCAGACAGGGTGGATTAACTATGGCTACACCTTC. This chain connects TRBV7-9 to TRBJ1-2; TRBD1 aligns across 7 bases. CDR1 and CDR2 from the germline V gene are SEHNR and FQNEAQ (reference sequence). The CDR3 has 16 residues. The ends lost 4 bases at V and 1 base at J; junction bases unmatched: 9.

This chain uses TRBV9 with TRBJ2-2; the match to TRBD1 covers 12 bases. CDR1 is SGDLS and CDR2 is YYNGEE in the germline V gene. This CDR3 region has 16 residues. J gave up 5 bases and V 4 bases, and 6 bases lay outside the gene matches. The CDR3, as DNA: TGTGCCAGCAGCCCCCGGGGACAGGGGGCTACCGGGGAGCTGTTTTTT. It translates to CASSPRGQGATGELFF.

The chain employs TRBV11-2 and TRBJ2-5, with D tentatively TRBD2 (7 bases). The germline CDR1 and CDR2 sequences are SGHAT and FQNNGV. CDR3 length equals 15 residues. With 5 bases removed from V and 4 bases from J, the gap between germline ends came to 17 bases. The CDR3 sequence is CASSKGGFVGETQYF. CDR3 nucleotide sequence: TGTGCCAGCAGCAAGGGGGGGTTTGTGGGAGAGACCCAGTACTTC.

This sequence joins TRBV30 and TRBJ2-1; 11 bases map to TRBD2. Germline assignment: CDR1 GTSNPN and CDR2 SVGIG (reference sequence). V dropped 7 bases and J dropped 0; count of bases not matched to a gene: 11. The CDR3 consists of 17 residues. The CDR3 sequence: CASFGTSGGSSYNEQFF. The CDR3 DNA is TGTGCCTCCTTCGGCACTAGCGGGGGATCCTCCTACAATGAGCAGTTCTTC.

In this sample, this clone turned up a few times. This chain uses TRBV5-1 with TRBJ2-1; tentatively, D is TRBD2 (7 bases). Per the germline V gene, CDR1 is SGHRS and CDR2 is YFSETQ. Trimming removed 4 bases from V and 8 bases from J, with 10 bases in between. The CDR3 runs 12 residues. CDR3: CASSRGGDEQFF. CDR3 in DNA: TGCGCCAGCAGCAGAGGGGGGGATGAGCAGTTCTTC.

V is TRBV2 and J is TRBJ2-2; D possibly corresponds to TRBD2 (5 bases). V was shortened by 11 bases and J by 1 base, with 17 bases between the two germline ends. Germline CDR1 and CDR2: SNHLY and FYNNEI. The CDR3 runs to 15 residues. The chain's CDR3 is CAALVGSVNTGELFF. The CDR3 DNA reads TGTGCCGCCCTGGTGGGGAGTGTGAACACCGGGGAGCTGTTTTTT.

This clone was counted once. This sequence joins TRBV11-2 and TRBJ1-1; D is undetermined. Looked up from germline, CDR1 is SGHAT and CDR2 is FQNNGV. The CDR3 totals 13 residues. V lost 1 base and J 4 bases, leaving 7 bases between the germline ends. The CDR3 protein is CASSLGWGTEAFF. The CDR3 bases are TGTGCCAGCAGCTTAGGGTGGGGCACTGAAGCTTTCTTT.